The 4 T cell receptor beta chains reported below all come from one sample, sequenced in a study of blood T cell repertoires in COVID-19 (dated by TCRdb to the early 2020s). Library generation was performed with the immunoSEQ multiplex PCR assay. As stored in TCRdb, this immuneACCESS dataset retains in-frame rearrangements with V and J assigned. A fraction of the clones does not appear; measured against another copy, unresolved V genes explain less than half of the discrepancy, and the remainder lacks a known reason. Recorded for this sample are about 520,000 clones; 80% to 90% of them occurred a single time. 3% to 4% of the sample comes from the top ten. The specimen sequenced was peripheral blood. These receptors all come from a human donor in a cohort sampled during active COVID-19.

This chain joins TRBV11-2 and TRBJ2-7, with 12 positions matching TRBD2. J was trimmed by 4 bases and V by 4 bases; bases with no gene match: 11. CDR3 length: 17 residues. Germline CDR1 reads SGHAT; CDR2 reads FQNNGV. CDR3 sequence: CASSSIRASGRGYEQYF. The CDR3 nucleotides are TGTGCCAGCAGCTCCATTAGGGCTAGCGGGAGGGGGTACGAGCAGTACTTC.

V is TRBV19 and J is TRBJ2-7; 7 bases agree with TRBD1. V shed 3 bases, J shed 3 bases, and the junction held 2 bases outside the gene matches. CDR3 size: 13 residues. CDR1 and CDR2 (germline): LNHDA, SQIVND (reference sequence). In DNA, the CDR3 is TGTGCCAGTAGTATGGACAGGTACTACGAGCAGTACTTC. It is translated as CASSMDRYYEQYF.

The rearrangement uses TRBV5-8 and TRBJ2-2; TRBD2 aligns across 13 bases. CDR3 length: 18 amino acids. The germline CDR1 and CDR2 sequences are SGHTS and YDEGEE. J lost 1 base, V lost 3 bases, and 6 bases had no gene match. DNA of the CDR3: TGTGCCAGCAGCTGGGGACTAGCGGGATGGAGGAACACCGGGGAGCTGTTTTTT. It is translated as CASSWGLAGWRNTGELFF.

The chain links TRBV10-3 to TRBJ2-1, with TRBD2 matching 16 bases. Germline V lookup: CDR1 ENHRY, CDR2 SYGVKD. After removal of 5 bases from V and 7 bases from J, the junction contained 5 bases not matched to a gene. The CDR3 contains 16 residues. Here the CDR3 reads CAISKGLAGGPNEQFF. The CDR3 coding sequence is TGTGCCATCAGTAAGGGACTAGCGGGAGGGCCGAATGAGCAGTTCTTC.